These 24 T cell receptor beta chains share one sample of origin, sequenced in a study of human T cells and chemical hapten exposure. Stated time point: patch test 1, 2 weeks after DPC sensitization. The treatment was: therapeutic diphenylcyclopropenone sensitization with weekly scalp DPC. TCRdb reprocessed the RACE reads via MiXCR and lists one record per CDR3 protein. The table lists around 380,000 distinct CDR3 sequences, approximately 5.1% of them singletons. The sample consisted of whole blood, taken in connection with sensitization to the hapten diphenylcyclopropenone (DPC). These TCRs come from a woman between 45 and 65 years old with alopecia areata. Some clones in this sample may be carry-over from other donors' samples.

The sample holds many counts of this clonotype. The genes are TRBV6-1 and TRBJ1-3, with a possible D match to TRBD1 (5 bases). Trimming removed 10 bases from V and 10 bases from J, with 17 bases in between. The germline gives CDR1 MNHNS, CDR2 SASEGT. This CDR3 contains 12 residues. The CDR3 bases are TGTGCCATTGGGACCGACGGGAGGACCATATATTTT. Translated: CAIGTDGRTIYF.

This clonotype was counted many times. The rearrangement joins TRBV29-1 to TRBJ2-1, with TRBD2 as a possible D gene (6 bases). This CDR3 contains 16 residues. With 4 bases removed from V and 0 bases from J, the gap between germline ends came to 16 bases. The germline gives CDR1 SQVTM, CDR2 ANQGSEA. The CDR3 spells CSVVGGTLGSYNEQFF. Here the CDR3 DNA reads TGCAGCGTTGTTGGCGGGACCCTCGGCTCCTACAATGAGCAGTTCTTC.

The CDR3 DNA is TGTGCCAGCAGCCAGCCCCTAGGAGGGGCGAGCGGCTACACCTTC. It specifies CASSQPLGGASGYTF. The J gene is TRBJ1-2, the V gene TRBV3-1; tentative D call: TRBD1 (5 bases). CDR3 length equals 15 residues. Germline-derived CDR1 and CDR2 are LGHDT and YNNKEL (reference sequence). The V and J ends lost 3 bases and 8 bases respectively, with 19 bases between them.

There are a few counts of this clonotype. This may be a read error: a much more frequent sequence differs by one nucleotide. V and J are TRBV7-9 and TRBJ1-5; 9 bases map to TRBD1. The CDR3 spans 14 residues. The V gene end was trimmed by 5 bases and the J gene end by 5 bases; junction bases not matched to a gene: 4. The germline CDR1 and CDR2 sequences are SEHNR and FQNEAQ (reference sequence). The CDR3 sequence is CASSAGQGHQPQHF. CDR3 nucleotide sequence: TGTGCCAGCAGCGCGGGACAGGGTCATCAGCCCCAGCATTTT.

This clonotype was found many times. The V call is TRBV6-7, the J call TRBJ2-2, with TRBD2 as a possible D gene (5 bases). TRBV6-7 has ORF status, its function being uncertain. Trimming shortened V by 11 bases and J by 5 bases, and 18 bases separated the two germline ends. The CDR3 has 14 residues. CDR3 coding DNA: TGTGCCGTAAAAGGGAGAACCCCTACCGGGGAGCTGTTTTTT. Its protein product is CAVKGRTPTGELFF.

This clonotype was detected a few times. V is TRBV27 and J is TRBJ2-3; D not certain. With 0 bases removed from V and 2 bases from J, the gap between germline ends came to 12 bases. The CDR3 sequence is 16 residues long. Germline V gives CDR1 MNHEY, CDR2 SMNVEV (reference sequence). The CDR3 loop reads CASSLSSGTITDTQYF. The CDR3 nucleotides are TGTGCCAGCAGTTTATCTTCGGGCACAATCACAGATACGCAGTATTTT.

This clonotype showed up many times. The chain combines TRBV24-1 with TRBJ2-3; 8 positions agree with TRBD1. The CDR3 extends over 12 amino acids. The V gene end was trimmed by 9 bases and the J gene end by 4 bases; junction bases not matched to a gene: 2. In germline, CDR1 is KGHDR, CDR2 SFDVKD. CDR3 sequence reads: CATQGAADTQYF. CDR3 bases: TGTGCCACCCAGGGGGCGGCAGATACGCAGTATTTT.

This clonotype was seen ten or more times. The chain uses TRBV20-1 and TRBJ1-1; D is ambiguous. CDR3 length: 11 amino acids. Trimming left V 1 base short and J 7 bases short, with 7 bases between. Per the germline V gene, CDR1 is DFQATT and CDR2 is SNEGSKA (reference sequence). Written as DNA, the CDR3 is TGCAGTGCTAGAGGCCCTATTGAAGCTTTCTTT. Protein product: CSARGPIEAFF.

This clonotype showed up many times. The chain links TRBV6-4 to TRBJ2-6; 11 bases match TRBD1. CDR3 length equals 16 residues. J gave up 3 bases and V 4 bases, and 2 bases lay outside the gene matches. CDR1 is MRHNA and CDR2 is SNTAGT in the germline V gene. The CDR3 nucleotides are TGTGCCAGCAGTGGGGGACAGGGGGATGGGGCCAACGTCCTGACTTTC. Protein product: CASSGGQGDGANVLTF.

The V call is TRBV5-6, the J call TRBJ2-6; D is unresolved. CDR1 is SGHDT and CDR2 is YYEEEE in the germline V gene. Trimming cost V 4 bases and J 2 bases, with 13 bases left between them. The CDR3 covers 16 residues. The CDR3 nucleotides read TGTGCCAGCAGCCGAGGATCGGTAACTGGGGCCAACGTCCTGACTTTC. Translating it yields CASSRGSVTGANVLTF.

CDR3 nucleotide sequence: TGCAGCGTGGACAGCGCGAACACCGGGGAGCTGTTTTTT. Its translation: CSVDSANTGELFF. This chain links TRBV29-1 with TRBJ2-2; D might be TRBD1 (6 bases). This CDR3 is 13 amino acids long. Trimming removed 6 bases at V and 0 bases at J, with 8 bases between. Germline CDR1 and CDR2: SQVTM and ANQGSEA.

This clonotype was detected ten times or more. V is TRBV6-2 or TRBV6-3 and J is TRBJ2-7; possibly TRBD2 for D (6 bases). The CDR3 is 17 amino acids. In germline, CDR1 is MNHEY, CDR2 SVGEGT. With 6 bases removed from V and 2 bases from J, the gap between germline ends came to 23 bases. In DNA form, the CDR3 reads TGTGCCAGCAGGTCCTCCAACCGGAGGGGCCCCACCTACGAGCAGTACTTC. Translation gives CASRSSNRRGPTYEQYF.

This clonotype was recorded many times. The chain couples TRBV25-1 to TRBJ2-7; the D call may be TRBD1 or TRBD2 (5 bases each). Germline lookup yields CDR1 MGHDK and CDR2 SYGVNS. The length of the CDR3 is 14 residues. V was shortened by 7 bases and J by 5 bases, with 18 bases between the two germline ends. CDR3 coding DNA: TGTGCCAGCAAGGGGACCCTTCCTAGAGACGAGCAGTACTTC. Translating it yields CASKGTLPRDEQYF.

Notes on this clonotype: Because it lacks the conserved phenylalanine or tryptophan at the end, this CDR3 is likely a read error. This chain uses TRBV6-2 or TRBV6-3 with TRBJ2-1; TRBD2 aligns across 7 bases. Germline CDR1 MNHEY, CDR2 SVGEGT. This CDR3 comprises 13 residues. V dropped 6 bases and J dropped 13; count of bases not matched to a gene: 12. CDR3 in DNA: TGTGCCAGCAGCCAACTCGCCGGGAGGCGACAGTTCTAC. Translating gives CASSQLAGRRQFY.

Many counts were recorded for this clonotype. V usage is TRBV6-5 and J usage is TRBJ2-1; the match to TRBD1 covers 8 bases. CDR1 is MNHEY, CDR2 SVGAGI, per germline. The ends lost 5 bases at V and 7 bases at J; junction bases unmatched: 10. CDR3 length equals 15 residues. The CDR3 loop is CASSPPGTGTNEQFF. In DNA form, the CDR3 reads TGTGCCAGCAGTCCCCCCGGGACAGGTACTAATGAGCAGTTCTTC.

The V and J genes are TRBV11-2 and TRBJ2-3; 7 bases line up with TRBD2. Germline V gene data show CDR1 as SGHAT and CDR2 as FQNNGV. V shed 2 bases, J shed 9 bases, and the junction held 14 bases outside the gene matches. The CDR3 consists of 16 residues. The CDR3 DNA follows: TGTGCCAGCAGCTTAACCGGGACTACCCAGACGGGGACGCAGTATTTT. This gives the protein CASSLTGTTQTGTQYF.

This rearrangement joins TRBV5-6 to TRBJ1-2, with 7 nucleotides matching TRBD1. The CDR3 sequence is 11 residues long. From germline, CDR1 is SGHDT and CDR2 YYEEEE. V shed 8 bases, J shed 4 bases, and the junction held 2 bases outside the gene matches. The CDR3: CASTGVYGYTF. CDR3 nucleotides: TGTGCCAGTACAGGGGTCTATGGCTACACCTTC.

This clonotype has ten or more counts. The chain recombines TRBV7-8 with TRBJ1-5; D is unresolved. Germline-derived CDR1 and CDR2 are SGHVS and FQNEAQ. The CDR3 totals 14 residues. The ends were cut back, 1 base at V and 1 base at J, with 5 bases in the middle. The CDR3 loop is CASSLEQSNQPQHF. The CDR3 DNA is TGTGCCAGCAGCTTAGAACAAAGCAATCAGCCCCAGCATTTT.

This clonotype turned up a few times. The chain is built from TRBV21-1 and TRBJ2-7; TRBD1 was called by the table and not checked on the DNA. TRBV21-1 is a recognized pseudogene. This CDR3 comprises 14 residues. The CDR3 reads CAGSPGRPSYEQYF. The CDR3 region has the DNA TGTGCCGGGTCCCCCGGGCGACCGTCCTACGAGCAGTACTTC.

There are many counts of this clonotype. This rearrangement joins TRBV15 to TRBJ2-1; 9 bases are shared with TRBD2. Unmatched junction bases numbered 9, after V lost 0 bases and J lost 9 bases. Germline lookup yields CDR1 LNHNV and CDR2 YYDKDF (reference sequence). The CDR3 consists of 16 residues. DNA of the CDR3: TGTGCCACCAGCAGAGATCAGGGACTAGCCCCCCGTGAGCAGTTCTTC. This gives the protein CATSRDQGLAPREQFF. Complete variable domain (other parts from reference TRBV15 and TRBJ2-1): DAMVIQNPRYQVTQFGKPVTLSCSQTLNHNVMYWYQQKSSQAPKLLFHYYDKDFNNEADTPDNFQSRRPNTSFCFLDIRSPGLGDTAMYLCATSRDQGLAPREQFFGPGTRLTVL.

This sequence joins TRBV12-3 or TRBV12-4 and TRBJ2-1, with D maybe TRBD1 (6 bases). The V end lost 3 bases, the J end lost 7 bases, and 10 bases lay between the germline ends. This CDR3 region has 13 residues. The CDR3 bases are TGTGCCAGCAGTTTGGGGGCGAGAAATGAGCAGTTCTTC. Protein sequence: CASSLGARNEQFF.

This clonotype was counted many times. The chain links TRBV28 to TRBJ1-6; TRBD1 is a possible D gene (5 bases). The CDR3 is 15 residues long. From germline, CDR1 is MDHEN and CDR2 SYDVKM. V was cut by 1 base and J by 7 bases, with 11 bases left in between. This chain's CDR3 is CASSLSGNWNSPLHF. The CDR3 coding sequence is TGTGCCAGCAGTTTATCAGGGAATTGGAATTCACCCCTCCACTTT. Combining the CDR3 with reference TRBV28 and TRBJ1-6 gives the whole variable domain DVKVTQSSRYLVKRTGEKVFLECVQDMDHENMFWYRQDPGLGLRLIYFSYDVKMKEKGDIPEGYSVSREKKERFSLILESASTNQTSMYLCASSLSGNWNSPLHFGNGTRLTVT.

This clonotype was counted only a few times. The chain joins TRBV29-1 to TRBJ2-7; D not certain. This CDR3 is built from 11 residues. Germline loops: CDR1 SQVTM, CDR2 ANQGSEA. Trimming cost V 5 bases and J 12 bases, with 17 bases left between them. CDR3 bases: TGCAGCGTTCGTCTTGGAAGGTTTTGGTACTTC. It yields the protein CSVRLGRFWYF.

This clonotype has just a few counts. The CDR3 DNA is TGTGCCAGCAGAACCCCTGGTGGGACAGGGTTCTACAATGAGCAGTTCTTC. This translates into CASRTPGGTGFYNEQFF. The chain employs TRBV2 and TRBJ2-1; 9 bases map to TRBD1. This CDR3 has 17 residues. Germline V gives CDR1 SNHLY, CDR2 FYNNEI. Germline trimming cut 6 bases from V and 3 bases from J; bases unmatched to any gene: 12.